The 25 T cell receptor beta chains below come from one sample, sequenced in a study of breast tumors, draining lymph nodes, adjacent tissues. TCRdb re-called the multiplex PCR reads through MiXCR, storing one row per CDR3 protein. The repertoire holds over 200,000 distinct CDR3 sequences, under 35% seen once, with approximately 3.5% in the top ten. Breast cancer patients provided tissue from their axillary draining lymph nodes. Sequencing was performed on axillary lymph node tissue. The receptors stem from a female donor with breast cancer. Some clones in this sample may be carry-over from other donors' samples.

This clonotype has just a few counts. This may be a read error, as it is one base from a much larger clone. Without the conserved terminal phenylalanine or tryptophan, this CDR3 likely stems from a read error. The gene calls are TRBV19 and TRBJ1-5; TRBD1 matches 7 bases. Per germline, CDR1 LNHDA and CDR2 SQIVND (reference sequence). The V gene end was trimmed by 3 bases and the J gene end by 7 bases; junction bases not matched to a gene: 12. The CDR3 consists of 16 residues. CDR3 bases: TGTGCCAGTAGTATGGCCGGACAGGTACCTCGGCAGCCCCAGCATTCT. This codes for CASSMAGQVPRQPQHS.

This clonotype was counted ten times or more. This rearrangement joins TRBV2 to TRBJ2-2; no firm D call. The CDR3 is made up of 15 amino acids. The germline CDR1 and CDR2 sequences are SNHLY and FYNNEI. Between the trimmed V and J ends, which lost 6 bases and 1 base, there was a span of 12 bases. CDR3 protein: CASSPLWRNTGELFF. As DNA, the CDR3 is TGTGCCAGCAGCCCCCTTTGGAGGAACACCGGGGAGCTGTTTTTT. Using reference TRBV2 and TRBJ2-2 for the parts outside the CDR3, the full variable domain is EPEVTQTPSHQVTQMGQEVILRCVPISNHLYFYWYRQILGQKVEFLVSFYNNEISEKSEIFDDQFSVERPDGSNFTLKIRSTKLEDSAMYFCASSPLWRNTGELFFGEGSRLTVL.

This clonotype was counted many times. The J gene is TRBJ2-1, the V gene TRBV5-1, with no clear D. The CDR3 extends over 13 amino acids. Between the trimmed V and J ends, which lost 7 bases and 7 bases, there was a span of 15 bases. The germline V gene has CDR1 SGHRS and CDR2 YFSETQ. The CDR3 region has the DNA TGCGCCAGCCACAGTCAGAGGAATAATGAGCAGTTCTTC. It encodes CASHSQRNNEQFF.

With regard to this clonotype: No conserved phenylalanine or tryptophan is present at the end of the CDR3, so a read error is the likely explanation. The DNA is left out, because the CDR3 cannot be placed on it with certainty; the CDR3 is given as TCRdb lists it. The chain combines TRBV9 with TRBJ2-3; TRBD1, the table's D call, lacks a check against the DNA. Germline assignment: CDR1 SGDLS and CDR2 YYNGEE. The CDR3 is 13 amino acids in total, end residues counted. This chain's CDR3 is CASSGAPGYEQYS.

The chain recombines TRBV5-8 with TRBJ2-3; 10 bases line up with TRBD1. Per the germline V gene, CDR1 is SGHTS and CDR2 is YDEGEE. The CDR3 has 15 residues. V dropped 5 bases and J dropped 4; count of bases not matched to a gene: 7. The CDR3 reads CASSYRTGGPDTQYF. Here the CDR3 DNA reads TGTGCCAGCAGTTACAGGACAGGGGGTCCAGATACGCAGTATTTT.

This chain joins TRBV25-1 and TRBJ1-4; D may be TRBD1 (5 bases). This CDR3 region has 17 residues. Trimming took 4 bases from V and 2 from J, leaving 17 bases between them. CDR1 MGHDK and CDR2 SYGVNS come from the germline V gene. CDR3 protein: CASSARDVGRTNEKLFF. DNA of the CDR3: TGTGCCAGCAGTGCTAGAGATGTGGGGCGTACTAATGAAAAACTGTTTTTT.

Regarding this clonotype: A read error may explain this, as a much larger clone is one base away. The final CDR3 position lacks the conserved phenylalanine or tryptophan, pointing to a likely read error. This rearrangement joins TRBV9 to TRBJ2-5; 10 bases are a match to TRBD2. Germline V CDR1 and CDR2: SGDLS, YYNGEE. The CDR3 loop spans 13 amino acids. Germline trimming cut 5 bases from V and 4 bases from J; bases unmatched to any gene: 2. Written as DNA, the CDR3 is TGTGCCAGCAGTAGACTAGCGGGAGAGACCCAGTACTCC. Translating gives CASSRLAGETQYS.

The rearrangement links TRBV20-1 to TRBJ2-7; the D is unclear. The CDR3 spans 12 residues. Germline CDR1 and CDR2: DFQATT and SNEGSKA (reference sequence). Trimming shortened V by 0 bases and J by 6 bases, and 9 bases separated the two germline ends. CDR3 bases: TGCAGTGCTAGAGAGCCCACGGGCGAGCAGTACTTC. Amino acid sequence: CSAREPTGEQYF.

This chain links TRBV5-6 with TRBJ2-1; possibly TRBD1 or TRBD2 for D (5 bases each). The CDR3 has 13 amino acids. Trimming removed 5 bases at V and 6 bases at J, with 12 bases between. CDR1 and CDR2 (germline): SGHDT, YYEEEE. The chain's CDR3 is CASRGDAFNEQFF. CDR3 coding DNA: TGTGCCAGCAGGGGGGATGCGTTCAATGAGCAGTTCTTC.

In this sample, this clonotype turned up many times. This rearrangement joins TRBV7-3 to TRBJ2-1; 15 bases map to TRBD2. Trimming cost V 4 bases and J 3 bases; bases outside gene matches: 1. There are 16 residues in the CDR3. CDR1 and CDR2 from the germline V gene are SGHTA and FQGTGA. CDR3 sequence: CASSSGLAGGYNEQFF. Here the CDR3 DNA reads TGTGCCAGCAGCTCGGGACTAGCGGGGGGCTACAATGAGCAGTTCTTC.

This clonotype was recorded at least ten times. This chain links TRBV24-1 with TRBJ2-1; no definite D call. The germline CDR1 and CDR2 sequences are KGHDR and SFDVKD. This CDR3 spans 14 amino acids. V was trimmed by 4 bases and J by 3 bases, leaving 9 bases between them. CDR3 sequence (DNA): TGTGCCACCAGTGACCGGTCCCACTACAATGAGCAGTTCTTC. This translates into CATSDRSHYNEQFF.

Remarks on this clonotype: Compared with germline, one end of the junction differs, possibly owing to a read error. The chain joins TRBV10-3 to TRBJ2-1; 8 bases fit TRBD1. The CDR3 is made up of 15 amino acids. The germline gives CDR1 ENHRY, CDR2 SYGVKD. The DNA of the CDR3 is TGTGCCAGCAGTTACCTCGGACAGGGACACAATGAGCAGTTCTTC. Residues: CASSYLGQGHNEQFF.

This clonotype was observed many times. The chain carries TRBV20-1 and TRBJ2-3, with 8 bases lining up with TRBD2. CDR1 is DFQATT and CDR2 is SNEGSKA in the germline V gene (reference sequence). CDR3 size: 17 residues. The V segment lost 4 bases and the J segment 1 base; nucleotides outside the gene matches: 13. In nucleotides, the CDR3 is TGCAGTGCTAAGTTCGGGGGGGGAACTAGCGGCACAGATACGCAGTATTTT. Its translation: CSAKFGGGTSGTDTQYF.

The sample holds many counts of this clonotype. The rearrangement uses TRBV9 and TRBJ2-3; 9 nucleotides match TRBD1. Germline-derived CDR1 and CDR2 are SGDLS and YYNGEE. CDR3 size: 15 residues. V was pared by 5 bases and J by 0 bases, with 4 bases of the junction left unmatched. The CDR3 sequence: CASSYRGHSTDTQYF. Here the CDR3 DNA reads TGTGCCAGCAGTTACAGGGGGCACAGCACAGATACGCAGTATTTT.

Regarding this clonotype: A much more abundant neighbour one base away suggests this may be a read error. The V gene is TRBV12-3 or TRBV12-4, the J gene TRBJ2-7; D not resolved. This CDR3 has 13 residues. Trimming cost V 5 bases and J 7 bases, with 15 bases left between them. CDR3 protein: CASSQREVGEQYF. The DNA of the CDR3 is TGTGCCAGCAGTCAGAGAGAGGTGGGTGAGCAGTACTTC.

The chain recombines TRBV4-1 with TRBJ2-7; TRBD1 or TRBD2 may be the D gene (5 bases each). The CDR3 length is 15 residues. Germline V CDR1 and CDR2: MGHRA, YSYEKL. V was clipped by 3 bases and J by 6 bases, with 18 bases between them. The CDR3 DNA reads as TGCGCCAGCAGCCATACACCTCCCACAGGAGGCGAGCAGTACTTC. Its translation: CASSHTPPTGGEQYF.

A note on this clonotype: A much larger clonotype is one base distant, so this may be a read error. The chain couples TRBV9 to TRBJ2-1, with D perhaps matching TRBD1 (5 bases). This CDR3 spans 14 amino acids. Per the germline V gene, CDR1 is SGDLS and CDR2 is YYNGEE. CDR3 region: CASSLGAYGYEQSF. The DNA of the CDR3 is TGTGCCAGCAGCCTAGGGGCTTACGGCTACGAGCAGTCCTTC.

As concerns this clonotype: A single base separates this from a much larger clone, so it may be a read error. The chain couples TRBV7-2 to TRBJ2-3; 12 bases fit TRBD2. The CDR3 spans 18 residues. Looked up from germline, CDR1 is SGHTA and CDR2 is FQGNSA. The CDR3 DNA sequence: TGTGCCAACAGCTTAGTTGTAAGGGCTAGCGGGGGGGCAGATACGCAGTATTTT. This gives the protein CANSLVVRASGGADTQYF.

This clonotype occurred many times. The V and J genes are TRBV5-1 and TRBJ2-1, with TRBD2 matching over 13 bases. Germline V CDR1 and CDR2: SGHRS, YFSETQ. V lost 1 base and J lost 4; bases outside the gene matches: 2. The CDR3 covers 16 residues. The CDR3 nucleotides are TGCGCCAGCAGCTTGACTAGCGGGGGGGCATACAATGAGCAGTTCTTC. Translation: CASSLTSGGAYNEQFF.

This clonotype was recorded many times. The J gene is TRBJ2-3, the V gene TRBV7-9; 10 bases line up with TRBD2. Germline loops: CDR1 SEHNR, CDR2 FQNEAQ (reference sequence). V shed 5 bases, J shed 0 bases, and the junction held 5 bases outside the gene matches. CDR3 size: 16 residues. The CDR3 protein is CASSPGLAESTDTQYF. For the CDR3, the DNA is TGTGCCAGCAGCCCAGGACTAGCGGAGAGCACAGATACGCAGTATTTT.

In regard to this clonotype: The CDR3 does not close with the conserved phenylalanine or tryptophan, likely indicating a read error. The chain has TRBV6-5 and TRBJ1-5; D gene unclear. V was pared by 6 bases and J by 7 bases, with 16 bases between. CDR3 length: 14 residues. Germline V lookup: CDR1 MNHEY, CDR2 SVGAGI. The CDR3 region has the DNA TGTGCCAGCAGAGCCGGGCCCATCGGGCAGCCCCAGCATTTG. Protein: CASRAGPIGQPQHL.

This clonotype was seen at least ten times. The V gene is TRBV20-1, the J gene TRBJ2-5, with D possibly being TRBD2 (7 bases). This CDR3 contains 13 residues. Per germline, CDR1 DFQATT and CDR2 SNEGSKA (reference sequence). The germline V and J ends were trimmed by 2 bases and 5 bases, with 12 bases remaining between them. CDR3 sequence (DNA): TGCAGTGCTAGACGGGGGGCCTGGGAGACCCAGTACTTC. Its translation is CSARRGAWETQYF.

The V gene is TRBV12-5, the J gene TRBJ1-2; D is unresolved. Trimming stripped 1 base from V and 7 bases from J, with 22 bases between. This CDR3 is 17 amino acids long. The germline V gene encodes CDR1 LGHNT and CDR2 FRNRAP. The CDR3 coding sequence is TGTGCTAGTGGTTTGGAGTACGTAGGACTAGCGGGAGGTGGCTACACCTTC. As protein: CASGLEYVGLAGGGYTF. The full variable domain, its missing parts supplied by reference TRBV12-5 and TRBJ1-2, is DARVTQTPRHKVTEMGQEVTMRCQPILGHNTVFWYRQTMMQGLELLAYFRNRAPLDDSGMPKDRFSAEMPDATLATLKIQPSEPRDSAVYFCASGLEYVGLAGGGYTFGSGTRLTVV.

The J gene is TRBJ1-2, the V gene TRBV29-1; maybe TRBD1 (5 bases). The V and J ends lost 8 bases and 2 bases respectively, with 9 bases between them. The CDR3 spans 11 residues. Germline loops: CDR1 SQVTM, CDR2 ANQGSEA. The chain's CDR3 is CSLGGNYGYTF. CDR3 DNA: TGCAGCTTGGGGGGGAACTATGGCTACACCTTC.

The sample holds many counts of this clonotype. The J gene is TRBJ2-7, the V gene TRBV6-5; 8 positions match TRBD2. CDR1 and CDR2 from the germline V gene are MNHEY and SVGAGI. This CDR3 comprises 13 residues. V was pared by 5 bases and J by 6 bases, with 6 bases of the junction left unmatched. The CDR3 spells CASSPSGRAEQYF. The CDR3 DNA sequence: TGTGCCAGCAGTCCAAGCGGGAGAGCCGAGCAGTACTTC.